Following are 27 T cell receptor beta chains from one sample sequenced in a study of T cell responses to AZD1222 COVID-19 vaccine. Profiling relied on immunoSEQ multiplex PCR, and the TCRdb table lists in-frame clones only, not all of them. The sample carries about 130,000 clones, around 90% recorded once. The sample in question was peripheral blood, obtained on day 0 of AZD1222 vaccination. The receptors come from an adult in good health.

V usage is TRBV19 and J usage is TRBJ2-3, with D possibly TRBD2 on 6 matching bases. Trimming removed 6 bases from V and 6 bases from J, with 13 bases in between. The CDR3 spans 13 residues. Germline-derived CDR1 and CDR2 are LNHDA and SQIVND (reference sequence). This CDR3 reads CASRGLATDTQYF. For the CDR3, the DNA is TGTGCCAGTAGGGGCCTAGCGACGGATACGCAGTATTTT.

The chain is built from TRBV5-1 and TRBJ2-7; a weak D match, TRBD2 (6 bases). The CDR3 has 19 amino acids. The germline V and J ends were trimmed by 2 bases and 0 bases, with 24 bases remaining between them. Germline V CDR1 and CDR2: SGHRS, YFSETQ. CDR3 amino acids: CASSFGFRTGGESSYEQYF. DNA for the CDR3: TGCGCCAGCAGCTTCGGTTTTAGGACCGGCGGGGAGAGCTCCTACGAGCAGTACTTC.

The V call is TRBV28, the J call TRBJ2-3, with 12 nucleotides matching TRBD2. V shed 6 bases and J 5 bases; nucleotides not matched to a gene: 6. CDR1 and CDR2 from the germline V gene are MDHEN and SYDVKM. The CDR3 is 15 amino acids. This CDR3 reads CASSVGLAGIDTQYF. In DNA, the CDR3 is TGTGCCAGCAGCGTTGGACTAGCGGGGATAGATACGCAGTATTTT.

The chain uses TRBV3-1 (or the pseudogene TRBV3-2) and TRBJ2-7; D not resolved. With 1 base removed from V and 6 bases from J, the gap between germline ends came to 13 bases. Looked up from germline, CDR1 is LGHDT and CDR2 is YNNKEL (reference sequence). The CDR3 contains 14 residues. CDR3 protein: CASSQVLAGGEQYF. In nucleotides, the CDR3 is TGTGCCAGCAGCCAAGTACTCGCCGGCGGCGAGCAGTACTTC.

The chain recombines TRBV4-3 with TRBJ1-1; 10 bases fit TRBD1. Germline V lookup: CDR1 LGHNA, CDR2 YSLEER. The CDR3 totals 17 residues. V gave up 0 bases and J gave up 0 bases; unmatched junction bases: 4. The CDR3 nucleotides read TGCGCCAGCAGCCAAGAGCGGACAGGGGGACTGAACACTGAAGCTTTCTTT. Translating it yields CASSQERTGGLNTEAFF.

V gene TRBV4-2 combines with J gene TRBJ2-1, with 9 bases lining up with TRBD2. Germline V gives CDR1 LGHNA, CDR2 YNFKEQ. The V gene end was trimmed by 4 bases and the J gene end by 5 bases; junction bases not matched to a gene: 6. This CDR3 comprises 15 residues. The CDR3 loop reads CASSRGTSFDNEQFF. In nucleotides, the CDR3 is TGTGCCAGCAGCCGAGGGACTAGCTTCGACAATGAGCAGTTCTTC.

The CDR3 sequence: CASSSTSGGAPGELFF. For the CDR3, the DNA is TGTGCCAGCAGCTCAACTAGCGGGGGGGCCCCCGGGGAGCTGTTTTTT. The chain employs TRBV7-3 and TRBJ2-2; TRBD2 aligns across 13 bases. CDR1 and CDR2 from the germline V gene are SGHTA and FQGTGA. The CDR3 is 16 residues long. V shed 4 bases and J 6 bases; nucleotides not matched to a gene: 5.

The gene calls are TRBV7-5 and TRBJ1-1; the D call in the table, TRBD1, was not verified against the DNA. TRBV7-5 is a recognized pseudogene. The CDR3 is 14 amino acids. The chain's CDR3 is CVRSPQGGGTEAFF. The CDR3 DNA reads TGTGTCAGAAGCCCCCAGGGGGGTGGCACTGAAGCTTTCTTT.

This clone appeared once. The chain uses TRBV18 and TRBJ2-7, with 10 bases fitting TRBD1. The trim removed 6 bases at V and 4 bases at J, leaving 6 bases unmatched. The CDR3 is 14 amino acids. Germline V lookup: CDR1 KGHSH, CDR2 LQKENI. The CDR3 spells CASSPRDRGYEQYF. The DNA of the CDR3 is TGTGCCAGCTCGCCCCGGGACAGGGGTTACGAGCAGTACTTC.

The chain uses TRBV24-1 and TRBJ2-2, with D possibly being TRBD1 (6 bases). Germline CDR1 reads KGHDR; CDR2 reads SFDVKD. V shed 0 bases and J shed 0 bases, with 19 bases lying between them. The CDR3 is 20 residues long. The CDR3 loop reads CATSDLLGNEGQPNTGELFF. CDR3 bases: TGTGCCACCAGTGATTTGCTAGGAAATGAGGGACAACCGAACACCGGGGAGCTGTTTTTT.

The CDR3 DNA follows: TGTGCCAGCAGCCACAGGGGGACGGGAAACACCATATATTTT. Translating gives CASSHRGTGNTIYF. The rearrangement joins TRBV3-1 (or the pseudogene TRBV3-2) to TRBJ1-3; TRBD1 matches at 7 bases. Germline lookup yields CDR1 LGHDT and CDR2 YNNKEL (reference sequence). The V gene end was trimmed by 3 bases and the J gene end by 4 bases; junction bases not matched to a gene: 3. CDR3 length equals 14 residues.

The chain couples TRBV3-1 (or the pseudogene TRBV3-2) to TRBJ1-2, with unresolved D. V gave up 5 bases and J gave up 6 bases, with 7 bases separating them. CDR3 length equals 11 residues. Per germline, CDR1 LGHDT and CDR2 YNNKEL (reference sequence). For the CDR3, the DNA is TGTGCCAGCAGCACCGAAGATGGCTACACCTTC. Encoded protein: CASSTEDGYTF.

This chain uses TRBV2 with TRBJ2-1; 10 positions match TRBD1. The length of the CDR3 is 14 residues. V shed 6 bases, J shed 8 bases, and the junction held 7 bases outside the gene matches. Germline V gives CDR1 SNHLY, CDR2 FYNNEI. In DNA, the CDR3 is TGTGCCAGCAGCGACAGGGGGCAGTACGATGAGCAGTTCTTC. Protein sequence: CASSDRGQYDEQFF. The full variable domain, completed using reference TRBV2 and TRBJ2-1, is EPEVTQTPSHQVTQMGQEVILRCVPISNHLYFYWYRQILGQKVEFLVSFYNNEISEKSEIFDDQFSVERPDGSNFTLKIRSTKLEDSAMYFCASSDRGQYDEQFFGPGTRLTVL.

This chain connects TRBV7-2 to TRBJ1-2; a possible D gene is TRBD1 (5 bases). With 1 base removed from V and 3 bases from J, the gap between germline ends came to 18 bases. Germline values: CDR1 SGHTA, CDR2 FQGNSA. This CDR3 is built from 17 residues. CDR3 region: CASSLGAGGVGDYGYTF. Here the CDR3 DNA reads TGTGCCAGCAGCTTAGGAGCCGGCGGGGTGGGGGACTATGGCTACACCTTC.

The chain is built from TRBV30 and TRBJ1-5; 7 nucleotides line up with TRBD1. Looked up from germline, CDR1 is GTSNPN and CDR2 is SVGIG (reference sequence). V shed 2 bases and J 7 bases; nucleotides not matched to a gene: 17. The length of the CDR3 is 17 residues. In nucleotides, the CDR3 is TGTGCCTGGAGTCGAGACAGGGTGGGCCGCGGAGTCCAGCCCCAGCATTTT. It is translated as CAWSRDRVGRGVQPQHF.

This chain connects TRBV27 to TRBJ2-7; D may be TRBD2 (5 bases). Germline loops: CDR1 MNHEY, CDR2 SMNVEV (reference sequence). This CDR3 spans 14 amino acids. Trimming shortened V by 3 bases and J by 0 bases, and 9 bases separated the two germline ends. DNA of the CDR3: TGTGCCAGCAGTTTGTCGGGGAGCTCCTACGAGCAGTACTTC. This translates into CASSLSGSSYEQYF.

V gene TRBV2 combines with J gene TRBJ1-6, with D possibly matching TRBD1 (6 bases). The CDR3 has 14 amino acids. Looked up from germline, CDR1 is SNHLY and CDR2 is FYNNEI. Trimming left V 8 bases short and J 1 base short, with 9 bases between. The CDR3, as DNA: TGTGCCAGCCGGGGGCAGTCCTATAATTCACCCCTCCACTTT. Protein: CASRGQSYNSPLHF. Drawing the rest from reference TRBV2 and TRBJ1-6, the complete variable domain is EPEVTQTPSHQVTQMGQEVILRCVPISNHLYFYWYRQILGQKVEFLVSFYNNEISEKSEIFDDQFSVERPDGSNFTLKIRSTKLEDSAMYFCASRGQSYNSPLHFGNGTRLTVT.

The chain links TRBV7-2 to TRBJ1-6, with 8 bases aligning to TRBD1. The junction had 7 bases not matched to a gene; V was cut back by 5 bases and J by 7 bases. CDR3 size: 15 residues. The V gene's germline CDR1 is SGHTA and CDR2 FQGNSA. The CDR3 region is CASSPWTGTNSPLHF. In DNA, the CDR3 is TGTGCCAGCAGCCCATGGACAGGGACAAATTCACCCCTCCACTTT. Variable domain in full (rest from reference TRBV7-2 and TRBJ1-6): GAGVSQSPSNKVTEKGKDVELRCDPISGHTALYWYRQSLGQGLEFLIYFQGNSAPDKSGLPSDRFSAERTGGSVSTLTIQRTQQEDSAVYLCASSPWTGTNSPLHFGNGTRLTVT.

The J gene is TRBJ2-7, the V gene TRBV11-2; a possible D gene is TRBD1 (7 bases). The CDR3 loop spans 15 amino acids. Trimming shortened V by 2 bases and J by 4 bases, and 15 bases separated the two germline ends. Germline CDR1 SGHAT, CDR2 FQNNGV. The CDR3 DNA reads TGTGCCAGCAGCTTAAGCGGGCAGGGGGGATACGAGCAGTACTTC. This gives the protein CASSLSGQGGYEQYF.

This chain uses TRBV2 with TRBJ2-6; D is ambiguous. Trimming removed 4 bases at V and 0 bases at J, with 7 bases between. The CDR3 has 15 residues. Germline CDR1 is SNHLY and CDR2 is FYNNEI. This CDR3 reads CASSAPASGANVLTF. CDR3 coding DNA: TGTGCCAGCAGTGCGCCGGCCTCTGGGGCCAACGTCCTGACTTTC.

The CDR3 DNA sequence: TGTGCCAGCAGCCGGACAGATTTGGGTGGCTATGGCTACACCTTC. Protein: CASSRTDLGGYGYTF. The chain recombines TRBV6-5 with TRBJ1-2; tentative D call: TRBD1 (6 bases). The length of the CDR3 is 15 residues. V was trimmed by 6 bases and J by 4 bases, leaving 18 bases between them. The germline CDR1 and CDR2 sequences are MNHEY and SVGAGI.

CDR3 sequence (DNA): TGTGCCAGCTCACCGTTCACAGGACTAGCAAAGACCGGGGAGCTGTTTTTT. Translation gives CASSPFTGLAKTGELFF. V and J are TRBV18 and TRBJ2-2, with 8 nucleotides matching TRBD2. The CDR3 loop spans 17 amino acids. After removal of 3 bases from V and 5 bases from J, the junction contained 11 bases not matched to a gene. The germline CDR1 and CDR2 sequences are KGHSH and LQKENI.

This clone was counted between two and nine times. CDR3 protein: CASSLPGVRAFF. The CDR3 DNA reads TGTGCCAGCAGTTTACCGGGGGTAAGAGCTTTCTTT. The chain carries TRBV12-3 or TRBV12-4 and TRBJ1-1; a possible D gene is TRBD1 (5 bases). The CDR3 has 12 amino acids. Trimming cost V 2 bases and J 10 bases, with 11 bases left between them.

The V gene is TRBV4-3, the J gene TRBJ2-7; no firm D call. This CDR3 has 13 amino acids. Germline V lookup: CDR1 LGHNA, CDR2 YSLEER. Trimming removed 1 base at V and 3 bases at J, with 7 bases between. CDR3 in DNA: TGCGCCAGCAGCCAAGGACGGTACTACGAGCAGTACTTC. Protein: CASSQGRYYEQYF.

The table lists this clone with a count of one. The chain is built from TRBV5-1 and TRBJ1-1, with 12 bases lining up with TRBD1. This CDR3 has 16 amino acids. V lost 7 bases, J lost 0 bases, and 7 bases stayed unmatched. Germline lookup yields CDR1 SGHRS and CDR2 YFSETQ. The CDR3 sequence: CASSGTGGAVNTEAFF. DNA for the CDR3: TGCGCCAGCTCCGGGACAGGGGGCGCGGTGAACACTGAAGCTTTCTTT.

CDR3 nucleotide sequence: TGTGCCAGCAGCCCCACTGGTGGGGGTGTATATGGCTACACCTTC. This gives the protein CASSPTGGGVYGYTF. J is TRBJ1-2 and V is TRBV5-5; D is perhaps TRBD1 (5 bases). The length of the CDR3 is 15 residues. V lost 4 bases, J lost 5 bases, and 18 bases lay in between. CDR1 is SGHKS, CDR2 YYEKEE, per germline (reference sequence).

The CDR3 DNA follows: TGTGCCAGCAGTTACAACAGTGCTGCCGGGGAGCTGTTTTTT. Its translation: CASSYNSAAGELFF. The chain couples TRBV6-5 to TRBJ2-2; D gene unclear. Trimming removed 2 bases from V and 6 bases from J, with 10 bases in between. The CDR3 runs 14 residues. Germline lookup yields CDR1 MNHEY and CDR2 SVGAGI.